Listed below are T cell receptor beta chains from one sample, sequenced in a study of identical twins. Using its own MiXCR run on the 5' RACE reads, TCRdb lists one record per CDR3 protein. This sample has about 240,000 distinct CDR3 sequences, with under 12% found just once. Material: memory T cells sorted from blood. These receptors originate from a man over 45 in good health. Both conserved end residues are part of each CDR3. Each record gives: J gene, D gene, V gene, clone size, CDR3 DNA, CDR3 protein. D genes are given only for firm matches. Clone size is not always given. Where it is, it says once, few, many or a class for expanded clones.

>TRBJ2-3|TRBD2|TRBV4-2|.
TGCGCCAGCAGCCAAGATGTTCGGCTAGCGGCCACAGATACGCAGTATTTT
CASSQDVRLAATDTQYF
>TRBJ1-6|.|TRBV12-3/TRBV12-4|many
TGTGCCAGCAGCTTGGGACTGTCACCCCTCCACTTT
CASSLGLSPLHF
>TRBJ2-7|TRBD1|TRBV24-1|many
TGTGCCACCAGTGAACCCGGGACAGCTGCCGAGCAGTACTTC
CATSEPGTAAEQYF
>TRBJ1-2|.|TRBV28|few
TGTGCCAGCAGTTTAATGGATGGGACAACCTCGAACTATGGCTACACCTTC
CASSLMDGTTSNYGYTF
>TRBJ2-3|TRBD1|TRBV5-1|few
TGCGCCAGCAGCTTGGCTCTGACAGGGAGCACAGATACGCAGTATTTT
CASSLALTGSTDTQYF
>TRBJ1-5|.|TRBV4-3|many
TGCGCCAGCAGCCAAGATCTCGGGGGACATCGCAATCAGCCCCAGCATTTT
CASSQDLGGHRNQPQHF
>TRBJ1-2|.|TRBV4-1|many
TGCGCCAGCAGCCAAGAATCAGCCCTTAACTATGGCTACACCTTC
CASSQESALNYGYTF
>TRBJ2-2|.|TRBV24-1|.
TGTGCCACCAGTGCGGGTTCCGGCGGTGGGCCTACCGGGGAGCTGTTTTTT
CATSAGSGGGPTGELFF
>TRBJ1-4|.|TRBV21-1|.
TGTGCCAGCAGCAAAAAGCCGATAGGAAATAATGAAAAACTGTTTTTT
CASSKKPIGNNEKLFF
>TRBJ1-2|TRBD1|TRBV19|.
TGTGCCAGTAGTTTCGAACAGGGGAGGCACACCTTC
CASSFEQGRHTF
>TRBJ2-7|.|TRBV20-1|.
TGCAGTGCTAGAGATTACAGGGCAGGAAAACAAACCTCCTACGAGCAGTACTTC
CSARDYRAGKQTSYEQYF
>TRBJ1-1|TRBD1|TRBV29-1|.
TGCAGCGCTTCGACAGGGGGAAACACTGAAGCTTTCTTT
CSASTGGNTEAFF
>TRBJ2-3|.|TRBV6-1|.
TGTGCCAGCAGTGGTGCCAGAGGAGATACGCAGTATTTT
CASSGARGDTQYF
>TRBJ2-7|TRBD1|TRBV11-2|.
TGTGCCAGCAGCTTAGAATACCGGGACAGGACCTCCTACGAGCAGTACTTC
CASSLEYRDRTSYEQYF
>TRBJ2-7|TRBD2|TRBV5-1|.
TGCGCCAGCAGCTCGACAGCCGGGACTAGCGGGAGCTCCTACGAGCAGTACTTC
CASSSTAGTSGSSYEQYF
>TRBJ2-1|.|TRBV28|few
TGTGCCAGCAGAAGCCTAGCGCCCTCATCCTACAATGAGCAGTTCTTC
CASRSLAPSSYNEQFF
>TRBJ2-7|.|TRBV19|many
TGTGCCAGTAACTCCCGGGATGGCTCCTACGAGCAGTACTTC
CASNSRDGSYEQYF
>TRBJ2-4|TRBD2|TRBV5-4|.
TGTGCCAGCAGCTCGGGGTCAGCGGGGGCCAAAAACATTCAGTACTTC
CASSSGSAGAKNIQYF
>TRBJ1-5|.|TRBV12-3/TRBV12-4|few
TGTGCCAGCAGTTTAGACAGTTACAATCAGCCCCAGCATTTT
CASSLDSYNQPQHF
>TRBJ1-4|TRBD1|TRBV6-5|few
TGTGCCAGCAGTTTTCGACAGGGAAGTAATGAAAAACTGTTTTTT
CASSFRQGSNEKLFF
>TRBJ2-1|.|TRBV7-2|few
TGTGCCAGCAGCTTAGGGACGGTCGAGCAGTTCTTC
CASSLGTVEQFF
>TRBJ2-5|.|TRBV25-1|few
TGTGCCAGCAGTGGAAGCGGTGCGGGGGAGACCCAGTACTTC
CASSGSGAGETQYF
>TRBJ1-1|.|TRBV4-3|many
TGCGCCAGCAGCCAAGAGGGCAGGGGAGAAGCTTTCTTT
CASSQEGRGEAFF
>TRBJ2-7|TRBD2|TRBV5-1|few
TGCGCCAGCAGCTTGGCGAGCGGGAGTCGATACGAGCAGTACTTC
CASSLASGSRYEQYF
>TRBJ2-7|TRBD2|TRBV20-1|many
TGCAGTGTTTCTTTTGGGACTAGCGCCCGGGACGAGCAGTACTTC
CSVSFGTSARDEQYF
>TRBJ1-5|TRBD1|TRBV20-1|.
TGCAGTGCCTCCCCGACAGGGCGGATGGATCAGCCCCAGCATTTT
CSASPTGRMDQPQHF
>TRBJ2-5|TRBD1|TRBV13|few
TGTGCCAGCAGCAAAGGGACAGGAGAGACCCAGTACTTC
CASSKGTGETQYF
>TRBJ1-2|.|TRBV7-2|many
TGTGCCAGCAGCCCCGTTTGGGGGTCCTCTAACTATGGCTACACCTTC
CASSPVWGSSNYGYTF
>TRBJ2-5|.|TRBV2|few
TGTGCCAGCAGTGGCGGTAGGGAGACCCAGTACTTC
CASSGGRETQYF
>TRBJ2-7|.|TRBV5-1|few
TGCGCCAGCAGCTTCACGACTCACTACTACGAGCAGTACTTC
CASSFTTHYYEQYF
>TRBJ2-4|TRBD2|TRBV28|many
TGTGCCAGCAGTACCCGCGGGGGGCTAGCCAAAAACATTCAGTACTTC
CASSTRGGLAKNIQYF
>TRBJ2-1|TRBD2|TRBV20-1|many
TGCAGTGCCCCTGGGGCTAGCCTGGGGGGGAATGAGCAGTTCTTC
CSAPGASLGGNEQFF
>TRBJ2-1|.|TRBV29-1|many
TGCAGCGTTGGAAAGTACAATGAGCAGTTCTTC
CSVGKYNEQFF
>TRBJ2-7|.|TRBV12-3/TRBV12-4|many
TGTGCCAGCAGTTTGGACCCCTACGCCTACGAGCAGTACTTC
CASSLDPYAYEQYF
>TRBJ1-4|TRBD1|TRBV5-1|many
TGCGCCAGCAGCGCTGGGACAGCAACTAATGAAAAACTGTTTTTT
CASSAGTATNEKLFF
>TRBJ2-3|.|TRBV5-5|.
TGTGCCAGCAGCTTGGCCGAGGGACCGCAGTATTTT
CASSLAEGPQYF
>TRBJ1-5|.|TRBV27|many
TGTGCCAGCAGTATTGATAGCAATCAGCCCCAGCATTTT
CASSIDSNQPQHF
>TRBJ2-7|.|TRBV5-1|many
TGCGCCAGCAGCCCCATGGCGGGCGGACACGAGCAGTACTTC
CASSPMAGGHEQYF
>TRBJ2-7|TRBD1|TRBV7-9|many
TGTGCCAGCAGCTTGGCCCGCGGGACAGGGGGCTACGAGCAGTACTTC
CASSLARGTGGYEQYF
>TRBJ2-5|.|TRBV2|.
TGTGCCAGCAGACTAGCAGAGACCCAGTACTTC
CASRLAETQYF
>TRBJ2-5|.|TRBV5-5|.
TGTGCCAGCAGCACCCAGGTGACCCAGTACTTC
CASSTQVTQYF
>TRBJ2-3|.|TRBV10-3|many
TGTGCCATCAGTGAGGTGGTCCTCACAGATACGCAGTATTTT
CAISEVVLTDTQYF
>TRBJ2-7|TRBD1|TRBV7-3|many
TGTGCCAGCAGCCCCGGGACAGGAGGGTCCGAGCAGTACTTC
CASSPGTGGSEQYF
>TRBJ2-5|.|TRBV28|many
TGTGCCAGCAGCCCCCCCCTACAAAGGAGGGGTGAGACCCAGTACTTC
CASSPPLQRRGETQYF
>TRBJ2-5|TRBD2|TRBV7-2|.
TGTGCCAGCAGCAAATTTCTAGCGGAACCCCAAGAGACCCAGTACTTC
CASSKFLAEPQETQYF
>TRBJ1-2|.|TRBV19|few
TGTGCCAGTAGTATAACACAGGGTGGCTATGGCTACACCTTC
CASSITQGGYGYTF
>TRBJ2-3|TRBD2|TRBV4-2|many
TGTGCCAGCAGCCAAGATTCACTAGCGGGAAGGATAGATACGCAGTATTTT
CASSQDSLAGRIDTQYF
>TRBJ1-1|.|TRBV29-1|many
TGCAGCGTTGGGAAGAGGAACACTGAAGCTTTCTTT
CSVGKRNTEAFF